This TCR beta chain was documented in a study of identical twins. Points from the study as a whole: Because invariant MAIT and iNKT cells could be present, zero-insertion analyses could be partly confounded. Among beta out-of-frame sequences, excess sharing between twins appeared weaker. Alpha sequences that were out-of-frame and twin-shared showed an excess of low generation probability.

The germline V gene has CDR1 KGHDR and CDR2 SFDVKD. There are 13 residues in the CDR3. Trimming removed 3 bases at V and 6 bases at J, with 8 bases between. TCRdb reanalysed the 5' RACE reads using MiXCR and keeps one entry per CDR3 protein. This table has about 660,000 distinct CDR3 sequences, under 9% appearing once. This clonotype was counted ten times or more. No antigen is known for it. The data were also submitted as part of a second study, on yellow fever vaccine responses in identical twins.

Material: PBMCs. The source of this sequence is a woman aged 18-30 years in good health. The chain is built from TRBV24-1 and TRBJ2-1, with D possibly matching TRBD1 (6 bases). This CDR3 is CATSDRDINEQFF. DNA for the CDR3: TGTGCCACCAGTGATCGGGACATCAATGAGCAGTTCTTC.